The present entry profiles one T cell receptor (beta chain) with its context. What it recognizes is unknown. Distinct nucleotide sequences in the sample also encode this CDR3. These data belong to a study of shared clonotypes between healthy human individuals. For the study at large: A donor's plate count was three for CD4 naive and three for CD4 memory; CD8 naive had two and CD8 memory one.

Germline CDR1 and CDR2: SGDLS and YYNGEE. The CDR3 has 15 residues. V shed 4 bases, J shed 5 bases, and the junction held 5 bases outside the gene matches. Study conclusions and caveats: Investigators expected sequencing depth to affect clonotype sharing among donors. Rarefaction gave evidence that sorted-subset sequencing remained incomplete despite large depth.

Only in-frame clones appear in the TCRdb table, and some are missing; sequencing was by immunoSEQ multiplex PCR. The sample has about 2.4 million clones, 93% seen once. The rearrangement uses TRBV9 and TRBJ2-2; 10 bases align to TRBD1. The sequence was obtained from a young man in good health. Some clones in this sample may be carry-over from other donors' samples. The sample taken for sequencing was naive CD4+ T cells from PBMCs. Sample subset: CD45RA+ positively selected. The CDR3 DNA is TGTGCCAGCAGCCCAAGGACAGGGGGGACCGGGGAGCTGTTTTTT. Amino acid sequence: CASSPRTGGTGELFF.